This is a list of T cell receptor beta chains from one sample in a study of blood T cell repertoires in COVID-19. The repertoire was sequenced with immunoSEQ multiplex PCR; TCRdb's copy has only in-frame clones and lacks some. Of some 150,000 clones detected, roughly 85% appear once; the ten largest clones hold 2.5% to 3%. Material: peripheral blood. The receptor source for this set is a man in his forties or fifties with acute or convalescent COVID-19. The CDR3 runs from the conserved cysteine through the conserved F or W. A D gene is named only where the DNA matches it firmly. Size values are once, few and many counts, or a class for expanded clones, and some rows have none.

v_call	j_call	d_call	clone_size	cdr3_nt	cdr3_aa
TRBV29-1	TRBJ1-2	NA	NA	TGCAGCGTTCAACGGGGGGGGAAGGGGATCTATGGCTACACCTTC	CSVQRGGKGIYGYTF
TRBV11-1	TRBJ2-7	NA	NA	TGTGCCAGCAGCTTAGTCTTTTCCGAGCAGTACTTC	CASSLVFSEQYF
TRBV18	TRBJ1-5	TRBD1	NA	TGTGCCAGCTCCTACGGGACAGGGGGTCAGCCCCAGCATTTT	CASSYGTGGQPQHF
TRBV5-1	TRBJ2-7	TRBD2	NA	TGCGCCAGCAGTACCCGGGACTACGTCAACGAGCAGTACTTC	CASSTRDYVNEQYF
TRBV7-6	TRBJ1-5	NA	NA	TGTGCCAGCAGCTTAGCAGCAGGGGCGCGGAGCAATCAGCCCCAGCATTTT	CASSLAAGARSNQPQHF
TRBV4-1	TRBJ1-1	TRBD1	once	TGCGCCAGCAGCCAAGGGGGACAGGGCAAATTGGCTTTCTTT	CASSQGGQGKLAFF
TRBV7-7	TRBJ2-7	TRBD1	NA	TGTGCTAGCAGCCCCGGGACAGGGGAGTACGAGCAGTACTTC	CASSPGTGEYEQYF
TRBV9	TRBJ1-1	TRBD1	once	TGTGCCAGCAGCGTAGATGGGACAGGGGGCCTTGAGACTGAAGCTTTCTTT	CASSVDGTGGLETEAFF
TRBV9	TRBJ1-1	TRBD1	NA	TGTGCCAGCAGACAGGGGCTAAACACTGAAGCTTTCTTT	CASRQGLNTEAFF
TRBV6-6	TRBJ1-2	NA	NA	TGTGCCAGCAGTAGCCAGGACAGTAGCTATGGCTACACCTTC	CASSSQDSSYGYTF
TRBV28	TRBJ2-2	TRBD1	NA	TGTGCCAGCAGTTTATTATCAGGGGGAATGAACACCGGGGAGCTGTTTTTT	CASSLLSGGMNTGELFF
TRBV18	TRBJ2-5	TRBD2	NA	TGTGCCAGCTCACCCGCCGGGACTAGCATAGAGACCCAGTACTTC	CASSPAGTSIETQYF
TRBV29-1	TRBJ1-2	NA	NA	TGCAGCGTTGAACGGGGGGGGCCTGGCTACACCTTC	CSVERGGPGYTF
TRBV2	TRBJ1-2	NA	once	TGTGCCAGCAGTGTAGACAGCCAACCCAACTATGGCTACACCTTC	CASSVDSQPNYGYTF
TRBV6-5	TRBJ2-7	TRBD1	NA	TGTGCCAGCCGGAGGACAGGAATATCCTACGAGCAGTACTTC	CASRRTGISYEQYF
TRBV5-4	TRBJ1-6	NA	NA	TGTGCCAGCAGCCGCCGGGATTCACCCCTCCACTTT	CASSRRDSPLHF
TRBV2	TRBJ1-5	TRBD1	few	TGTGCCAGCAGTCGAACAGGGGCCAGCAATCAGCCCCAGCATTTT	CASSRTGASNQPQHF
TRBV6-5	TRBJ2-7	NA	few	TGTGCCAGCAGACTGACATTTCTCGCTTACGAGCAGTACTTC	CASRLTFLAYEQYF
TRBV3-1/TRBV3-2	TRBJ1-5	NA	NA	TGTGCCAGCAGTCAAAGTGAGTATAGCAATCAGCCCCAGCATTTT	CASSQSEYSNQPQHF
TRBV3-1/TRBV3-2	TRBJ1-1	TRBD1	NA	TGTGCCAGCAGCCGAGGGGGCTTATTGAACACTGAAGCTTTCTTT	CASSRGGLLNTEAFF
TRBV4-1	TRBJ2-5	TRBD1	few	TGCGCCAGCAGCCAAATGAGGGGGCGAGCTGTAGAGACCCAGTACTTC	CASSQMRGRAVETQYF
TRBV7-8	TRBJ1-3	NA	NA	TGTGCCAGCAGCTTTACAGGGAATGCTGGAAACACCATATATTTT	CASSFTGNAGNTIYF
TRBV7-8	TRBJ2-3	NA	NA	TGTGCCAGCAGCCGACCCCGGTCAGGGACTTTCCCCACAGATACGCAGTATTTT	CASSRPRSGTFPTDTQYF
TRBV6-5	TRBJ1-2	NA	NA	TGTGCCAGCAGAAGGACAGCTTCTAACTATGGCTACACCTTC	CASRRTASNYGYTF
TRBV30	TRBJ2-2	NA	NA	TGTGCCTGGAGTGTGGCAGGGTGGGAAACCGGGGAGCTGTTTTTT	CAWSVAGWETGELFF
TRBV5-1	TRBJ2-7	TRBD2	NA	TGCGCCAGCCGGGAGGGGATCTCCTACGAGCAGTACTTC	CASREGISYEQYF
TRBV28	TRBJ1-2	TRBD1	NA	TGTGCCAGCAGCCTTACCGGGACAGGGGGTTCGGGAGGCTACACCTTC	CASSLTGTGGSGGYTF
TRBV6-5	TRBJ1-6	TRBD1	NA	TGTGCCAGCAGCAGGGACAGGGGATATAATTCACCCCTCCACTTT	CASSRDRGYNSPLHF
TRBV4-2	TRBJ1-1	NA	once	TGTGCCAGCAGCCCCATGTCGGGGGAGGGCACTGAAGCTTTCTTT	CASSPMSGEGTEAFF
TRBV29-1	TRBJ2-3	NA	NA	TGCAGCGTTGATTCCGGGGGCACAGATACGCAGTATTTT	CSVDSGGTDTQYF
TRBV30	TRBJ1-5	NA	few	TGTGCCTGGAGTGTTTCCCGCGATCAGCCCCAGCATTTT	CAWSVSRDQPQHF
TRBV29-1	TRBJ2-1	NA	NA	TGCAGCGTTAAGAGACAGGGGGTCCGGACTAGCTCATTCTTC	CSVKRQGVRTSSFF
TRBV28	TRBJ1-6	NA	NA	TGTGCCAGCAGTTCACCCGGTCAGGGTCGATCACCCCTCCACTTT	CASSSPGQGRSPLHF
TRBV28	TRBJ2-4	NA	NA	TGTGCCAGCAGTTCTCCGGGGGGCGCCAAAAACATTCAGTACTTC	CASSSPGGAKNIQYF
TRBV3-1/TRBV3-2	TRBJ2-7	NA	few	TGTGCCAGCAGCCCAGGCCCCTACGAGCAGTACTTC	CASSPGPYEQYF
TRBV14	TRBJ1-1	NA	NA	TGTGCCAGCAGCCGGGGGCTGAACACTGAAGCTTTCTTT	CASSRGLNTEAFF
TRBV27	TRBJ1-6	NA	once	TGTGCCAGCAGTTTATATTCCCCCCGGGGGGGGGTAGGGTCACCCCTCCACTTT	CASSLYSPRGGVGSPLHF
TRBV11-2	TRBJ1-6	TRBD1	once	TGTGCCAGCAGCTTACCAGGGACAGATAATTCACCCCTCCACTTT	CASSLPGTDNSPLHF
TRBV7-2	TRBJ2-1	TRBD2	NA	TGTGCCAGCAGCACGGGGGGTAGCTCCTACAATGAGCAGTTCTTC	CASSTGGSSYNEQFF
TRBV27	TRBJ2-1	TRBD2	NA	TGTGCCAGCCGACTAGCGGGATGGGCTGAGCAGTTCTTC	CASRLAGWAEQFF
TRBV27	TRBJ1-1	NA	NA	TGTGCCAGCAGGCGGGGGGAAGGGGTGAACACTGAAGCTTTCTTT	CASRRGEGVNTEAFF
TRBV19	TRBJ2-3	NA	NA	TGTGCCTCCAGGGGCGAGCGGCTTAACAGAGATACGCAGTATTTT	CASRGERLNRDTQYF
TRBV27	TRBJ2-1	TRBD2	NA	TGTGCCAGCAGTTCACTAGCGGGAGAGTATGAGCAGTTCTTC	CASSSLAGEYEQFF
TRBV3-1/TRBV3-2	TRBJ1-3	TRBD1	once	TGTGCCAGCAGCGGGGACAGGGCAAGGGACACCATATATTTT	CASSGDRARDTIYF
TRBV6-5	TRBJ2-1	TRBD2	NA	TGTGCCAGCAGTTACGGGACTACCTACAATGAGCAGTTCTTC	CASSYGTTYNEQFF
TRBV12-3/TRBV12-4	TRBJ1-1	NA	NA	TGTGCCAGCAGGCTCACAGAGAACACTGAAGCTTTCTTT	CASRLTENTEAFF